This T cell receptor (beta chain) was obtained from a study of blood T cell repertoires in COVID-19. Study information: The samples span acute and convalescent COVID-19 from the United States, Italy and Spain. From T cells, B-cell-depleted T cells, or PBMCs came the material, which was cDNA or gDNA.

This clone came up once. Per the study methods: Amplification of reference gene primers provided the estimated nucleated cell counts. The method was immunoSEQ multiplex PCR; TCRdb's version includes in-frame clones alone and lacks a portion of them. From that table come the V and J calls and clone size; the DNA was used to work out D and trimming. Among about 110,000 clones listed, 85% were seen once. CDR3 length: 15 amino acids. CDR1 is SGHTA and CDR2 is FQGTGA in the germline V gene. V was clipped by 0 bases and J by 2 bases, with 7 bases between them. This sequence was found in a man aged 50 to 59 with acute or convalescent COVID-19. V gene TRBV7-3 combines with J gene TRBJ2-2; D perhaps matches TRBD1 (5 bases). Sequenced: peripheral blood. The CDR3: CASSLTTANTGELFF. The CDR3 DNA reads as TGTGCCAGCAGCTTAACGACAGCTAACACCGGGGAGCTGTTTTTT.